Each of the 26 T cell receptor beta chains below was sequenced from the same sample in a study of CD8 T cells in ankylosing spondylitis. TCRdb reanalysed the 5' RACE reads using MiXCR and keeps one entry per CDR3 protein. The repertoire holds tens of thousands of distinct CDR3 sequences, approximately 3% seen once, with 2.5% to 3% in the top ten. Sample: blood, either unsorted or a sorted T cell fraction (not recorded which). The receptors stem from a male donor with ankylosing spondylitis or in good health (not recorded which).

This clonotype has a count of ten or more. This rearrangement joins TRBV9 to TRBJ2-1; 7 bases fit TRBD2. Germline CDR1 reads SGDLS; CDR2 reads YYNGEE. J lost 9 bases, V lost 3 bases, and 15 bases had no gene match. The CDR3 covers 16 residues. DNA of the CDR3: TGTGCCAGCAGCGCCGGGGGGACTCCGCCTTCAGTTGAGCAGTTCTTC. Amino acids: CASSAGGTPPSVEQFF.

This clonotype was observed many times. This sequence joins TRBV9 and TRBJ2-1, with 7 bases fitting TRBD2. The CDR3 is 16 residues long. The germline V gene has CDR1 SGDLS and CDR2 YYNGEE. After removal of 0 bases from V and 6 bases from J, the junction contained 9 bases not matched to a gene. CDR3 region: CASSVAGAGFGNEQFF. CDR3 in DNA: TGTGCCAGCAGCGTAGCAGGAGCGGGGTTTGGCAATGAGCAGTTCTTC. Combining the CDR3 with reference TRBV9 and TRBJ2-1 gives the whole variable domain DSGVTQTPKHLITATGQRVTLRCSPRSGDLSVYWYQQSLDQGLQFLIQYYNGEERAKGNILERFSAQQFPDLHSELNLSSLELGDSALYFCASSVAGAGFGNEQFFGPGTRLTVL.

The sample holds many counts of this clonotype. CDR3 amino acids: CASSVAGQGNNEQFF. CDR3 DNA: TGTGCCAGCAGCGTAGCTGGTCAGGGAAACAATGAGCAGTTCTTC. V is TRBV9 and J is TRBJ2-1; perhaps TRBD1 as D (5 bases). Germline assignment: CDR1 SGDLS and CDR2 YYNGEE. V dropped 0 bases and J dropped 5 bases, with 12 bases sitting between them. This CDR3 contains 15 residues. The full variable domain, completed using reference TRBV9 and TRBJ2-1, is DSGVTQTPKHLITATGQRVTLRCSPRSGDLSVYWYQQSLDQGLQFLIQYYNGEERAKGNILERFSAQQFPDLHSELNLSSLELGDSALYFCASSVAGQGNNEQFFGPGTRLTVL.

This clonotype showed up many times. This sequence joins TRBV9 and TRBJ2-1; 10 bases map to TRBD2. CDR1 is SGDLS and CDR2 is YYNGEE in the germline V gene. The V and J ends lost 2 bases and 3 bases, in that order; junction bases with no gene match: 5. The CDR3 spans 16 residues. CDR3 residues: CASSVSSGRFYNEQFF. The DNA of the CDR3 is TGTGCCAGCAGCGTCTCTAGCGGGAGATTCTACAATGAGCAGTTCTTC.

CDR3 nucleotides: TGTGCCAGCAGCGTAAACGGAGTTGAGTCAACTAATGAAAAACTGTTTTTT. Translating gives CASSVNGVESTNEKLFF. The V gene is TRBV9, the J gene TRBJ1-4, with D hard to call. The V gene lost 1 base and the J gene lost 0 bases, with 13 bases spanning the gap. Germline CDR1 and CDR2: SGDLS and YYNGEE. The CDR3 is made up of 17 amino acids.

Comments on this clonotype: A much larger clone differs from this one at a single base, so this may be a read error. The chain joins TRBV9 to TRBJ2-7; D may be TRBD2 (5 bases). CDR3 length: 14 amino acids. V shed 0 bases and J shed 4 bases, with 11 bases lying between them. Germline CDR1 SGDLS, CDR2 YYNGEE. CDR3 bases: TGTGCCAGCAGCGTAGCAGCTAGCAGGTACGAGCAGTACGTC. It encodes CASSVAASRYEQYV.

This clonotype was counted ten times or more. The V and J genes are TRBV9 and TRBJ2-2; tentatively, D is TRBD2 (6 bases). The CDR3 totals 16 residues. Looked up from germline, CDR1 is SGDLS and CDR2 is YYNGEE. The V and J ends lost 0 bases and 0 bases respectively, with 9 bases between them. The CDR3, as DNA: TGTGCCAGCAGCGTAGGGTGGACTACGAACACCGGGGAGCTGTTTTTT. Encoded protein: CASSVGWTTNTGELFF.

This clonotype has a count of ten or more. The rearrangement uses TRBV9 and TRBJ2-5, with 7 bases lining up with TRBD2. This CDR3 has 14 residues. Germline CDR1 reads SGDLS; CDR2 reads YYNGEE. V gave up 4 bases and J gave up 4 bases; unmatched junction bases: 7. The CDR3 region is CASSPRLAGETQYF. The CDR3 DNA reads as TGTGCCAGCAGCCCGCGATTAGCGGGAGAGACCCAGTACTTC.

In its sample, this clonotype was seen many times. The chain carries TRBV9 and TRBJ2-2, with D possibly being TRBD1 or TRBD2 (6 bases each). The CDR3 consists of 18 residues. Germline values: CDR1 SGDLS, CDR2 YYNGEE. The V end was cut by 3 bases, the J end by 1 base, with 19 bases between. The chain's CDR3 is CASSGRGVSGLNTGELFF. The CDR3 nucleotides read TGTGCCAGCAGCGGGAGGGGGGTAAGCGGTCTGAACACCGGGGAGCTGTTTTTT.

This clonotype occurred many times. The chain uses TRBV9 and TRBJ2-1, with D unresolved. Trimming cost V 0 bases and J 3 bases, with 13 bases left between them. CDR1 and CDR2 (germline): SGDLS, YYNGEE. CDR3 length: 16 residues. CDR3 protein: CASSVDPNTRYNEQFF. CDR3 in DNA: TGTGCCAGCAGCGTAGATCCAAATACACGCTACAATGAGCAGTTCTTC.

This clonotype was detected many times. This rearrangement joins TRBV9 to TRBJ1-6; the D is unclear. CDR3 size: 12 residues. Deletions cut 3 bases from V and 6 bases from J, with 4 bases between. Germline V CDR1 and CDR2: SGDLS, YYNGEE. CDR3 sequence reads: CASSALNSPLHF. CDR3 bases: TGTGCCAGCAGCGCCCTTAATTCACCCCTCCACTTT.

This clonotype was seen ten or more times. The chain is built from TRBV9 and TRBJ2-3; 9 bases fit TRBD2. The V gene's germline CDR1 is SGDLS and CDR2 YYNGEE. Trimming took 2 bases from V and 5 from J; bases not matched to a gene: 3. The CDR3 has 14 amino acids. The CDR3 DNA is TGTGCCAGCAGCGTTAGCGGGAGTGAAGATACGCAGTATTTT. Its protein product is CASSVSGSEDTQYF.

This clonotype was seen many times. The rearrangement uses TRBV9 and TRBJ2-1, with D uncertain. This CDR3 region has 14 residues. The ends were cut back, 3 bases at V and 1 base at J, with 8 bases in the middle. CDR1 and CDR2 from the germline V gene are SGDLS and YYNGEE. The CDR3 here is CASSARPSYNEQFF. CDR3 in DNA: TGTGCCAGCAGCGCCCGTCCTTCCTACAATGAGCAGTTCTTC.

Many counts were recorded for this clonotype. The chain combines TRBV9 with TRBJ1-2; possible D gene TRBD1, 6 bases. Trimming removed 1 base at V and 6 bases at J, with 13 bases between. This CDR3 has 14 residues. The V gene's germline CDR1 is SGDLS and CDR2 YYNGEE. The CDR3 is CASSVTGGQDGYTF. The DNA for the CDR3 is TGTGCCAGCAGCGTAACCGGGGGCCAGGATGGCTACACCTTC.

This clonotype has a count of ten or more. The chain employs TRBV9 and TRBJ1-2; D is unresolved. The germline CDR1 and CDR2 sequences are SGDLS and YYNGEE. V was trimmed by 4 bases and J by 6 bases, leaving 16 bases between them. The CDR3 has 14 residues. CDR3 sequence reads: CASSQSPLSDGYTF. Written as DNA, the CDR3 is TGTGCCAGCAGCCAATCCCCGTTATCCGATGGCTACACCTTC.

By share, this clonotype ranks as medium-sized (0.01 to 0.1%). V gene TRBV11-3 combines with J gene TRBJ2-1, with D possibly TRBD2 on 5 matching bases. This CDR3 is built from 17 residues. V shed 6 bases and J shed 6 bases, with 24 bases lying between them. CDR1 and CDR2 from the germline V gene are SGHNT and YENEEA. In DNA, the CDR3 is TGTGCCAGCAGACTACTCACTAGGACTCCCAAGGGCAATGAGCAGTTCTTC. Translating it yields CASRLLTRTPKGNEQFF.

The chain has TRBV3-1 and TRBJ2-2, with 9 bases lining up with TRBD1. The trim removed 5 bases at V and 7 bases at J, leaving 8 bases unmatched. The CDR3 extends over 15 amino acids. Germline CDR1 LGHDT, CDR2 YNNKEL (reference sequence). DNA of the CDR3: TGTGCCAGCAGCTCACGACAGGGGGGTAACGGGGAGCTGTTTTTT. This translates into CASSSRQGGNGELFF.

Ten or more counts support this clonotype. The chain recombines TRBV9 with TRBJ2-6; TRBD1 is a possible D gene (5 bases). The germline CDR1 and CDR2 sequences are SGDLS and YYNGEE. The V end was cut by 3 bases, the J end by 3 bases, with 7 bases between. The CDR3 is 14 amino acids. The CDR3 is CASSDTGGANVLTF. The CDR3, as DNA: TGTGCCAGCAGCGATACAGGTGGGGCCAACGTCCTGACTTTC.

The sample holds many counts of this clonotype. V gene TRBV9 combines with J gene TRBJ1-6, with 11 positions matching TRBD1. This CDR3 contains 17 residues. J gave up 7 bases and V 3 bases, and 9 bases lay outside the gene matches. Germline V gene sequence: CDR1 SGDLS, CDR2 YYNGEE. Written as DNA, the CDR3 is TGTGCCAGCAGCGCGCCGGGACAGGGGGTTCGGAATTCACCCCTCCACTTT. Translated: CASSAPGQGVRNSPLHF.

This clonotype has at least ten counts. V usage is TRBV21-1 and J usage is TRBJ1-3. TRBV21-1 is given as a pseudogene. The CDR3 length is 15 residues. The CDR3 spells CASSMCQAPGNTIYF. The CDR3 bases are TGTGCCAGCAGCATGTGCCAAGCCCCTGGAAACACCATATATTTT.

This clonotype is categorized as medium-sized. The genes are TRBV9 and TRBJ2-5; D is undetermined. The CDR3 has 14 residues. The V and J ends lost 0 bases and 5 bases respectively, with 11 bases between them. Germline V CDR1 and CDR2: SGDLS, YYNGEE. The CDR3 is CASSVAALGETQYF. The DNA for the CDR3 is TGTGCCAGCAGCGTAGCGGCATTGGGGGAGACCCAGTACTTC.

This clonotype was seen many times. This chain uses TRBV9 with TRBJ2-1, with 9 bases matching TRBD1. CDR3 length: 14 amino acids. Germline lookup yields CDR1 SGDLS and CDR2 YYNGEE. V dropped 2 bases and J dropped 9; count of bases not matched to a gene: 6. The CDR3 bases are TGTGCCAGCAGCGTTAACAGGGGGCGAGGTGAGCAGTTCTTC. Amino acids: CASSVNRGRGEQFF.

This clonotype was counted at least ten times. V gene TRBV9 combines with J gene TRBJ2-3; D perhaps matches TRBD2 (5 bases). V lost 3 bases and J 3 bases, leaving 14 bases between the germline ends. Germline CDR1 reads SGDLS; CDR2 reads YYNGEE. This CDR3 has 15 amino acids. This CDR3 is CASSASGRQTDTQYF. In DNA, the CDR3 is TGTGCCAGCAGCGCGAGCGGCCGACAAACAGATACGCAGTATTTT.

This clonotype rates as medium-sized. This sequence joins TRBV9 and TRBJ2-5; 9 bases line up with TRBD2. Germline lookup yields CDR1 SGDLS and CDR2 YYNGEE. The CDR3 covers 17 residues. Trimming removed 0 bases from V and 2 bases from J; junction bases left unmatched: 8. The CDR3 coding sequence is TGTGCCAGCAGCGTAGAGCCCCTGCTAGCGGGACAAGAGACCCAGTACTTC. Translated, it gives CASSVEPLLAGQETQYF.

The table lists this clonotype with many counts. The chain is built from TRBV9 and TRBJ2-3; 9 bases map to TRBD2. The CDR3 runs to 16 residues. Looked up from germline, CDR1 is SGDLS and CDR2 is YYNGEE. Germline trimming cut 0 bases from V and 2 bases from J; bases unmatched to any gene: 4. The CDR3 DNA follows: TGTGCCAGCAGCGTAGTGGCTAGCGGGGTCACAGATACGCAGTATTTT. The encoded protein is CASSVVASGVTDTQYF.

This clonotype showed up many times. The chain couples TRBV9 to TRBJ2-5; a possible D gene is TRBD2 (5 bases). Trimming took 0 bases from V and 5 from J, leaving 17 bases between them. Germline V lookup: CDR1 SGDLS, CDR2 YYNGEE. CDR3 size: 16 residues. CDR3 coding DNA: TGTGCCAGCAGCGTAGATCCGGGAAACCAAGGGGAGACCCAGTACTTC. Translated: CASSVDPGNQGETQYF.